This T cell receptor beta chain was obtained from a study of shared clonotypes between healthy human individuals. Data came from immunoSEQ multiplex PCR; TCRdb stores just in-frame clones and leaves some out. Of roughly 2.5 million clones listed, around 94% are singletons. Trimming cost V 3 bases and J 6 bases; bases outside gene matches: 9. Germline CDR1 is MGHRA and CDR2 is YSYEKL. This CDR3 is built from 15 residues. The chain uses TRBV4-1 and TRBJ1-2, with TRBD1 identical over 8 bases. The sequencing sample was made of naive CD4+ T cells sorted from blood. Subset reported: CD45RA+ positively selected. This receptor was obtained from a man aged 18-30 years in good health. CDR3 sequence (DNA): TGCGCCAGCAGCCAGGTTACAGGGGGTCTAGATGGCTACACCTTC. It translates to CASSQVTGGLDGYTF.